This T cell receptor beta chain was captured in a study of human T cells and chemical hapten exposure. About the research overall: Patients' scalps got diphenylcyclopropenone weekly throughout the approximately 24-week study. A mostly female patient group had alopecia areata, totalis or universalis.

The CDR3 runs 16 residues. The V and J ends lost 3 bases and 2 bases, in that order; junction bases with no gene match: 5. Per germline, CDR1 KGHSH and CDR2 LQKENI. Via MiXCR, TCRdb re-called the RACE reads, giving one row per CDR3 protein. The repertoire includes about 160,000 distinct CDR3 sequences, around a quarter of them detected once, and approximately 2.3% sits in the top ten. Time point indicated: patch test 3, about 24 weeks after DPC sensitization. Treatment in this sample: therapeutic diphenylcyclopropenone sensitization with weekly scalp DPC. The sequence was obtained from a woman between 18 and 29 years old with alopecia areata. Some clones in this sample may be carry-over from other donors' samples. The sequences come from whole blood, collected in connection with sensitization to the hapten diphenylcyclopropenone (DPC). This chain connects TRBV18 to TRBJ2-3; 10 bases align to TRBD1. The CDR3: CASSPQGQGPTDTQYF. CDR3 in DNA: TGTGCCAGCTCACCCCAGGGACAGGGGCCCACAGATACGCAGTATTTT.